This is a list of T cell receptor beta chains from one sample in a study of Graves' ophthalmopathy and Graves' hyperthyroidism. TCRdb passed the multiplex PCR reads through MiXCR, listing each CDR3 protein once. The sample contains a few hundred thousand distinct CDR3 sequences, roughly a fifth of which appear only once. The sequencing sample was made of peripheral blood. The receptors stem from a woman between 45 and 65 years old with Graves' ophthalmopathy. CDR3s include the opening cysteine and the closing phenylalanine or tryptophan. The D gene is left open where the match is weak. Some rows mark clone size as missing; the rest say once, few, many or name a class of expanded clone.

J,D,V,size,CDR3,DNA
TRBJ2-7,TRBD1,TRBV28,many,CASSGGQGGSYEQYF,TGTGCCAGCAGTGGGGGACAGGGGGGTTCCTACGAGCAGTACTTC
TRBJ2-5,TRBD1,TRBV20-1,NA,CSARTGVLETQYF,TGCAGTGCACGGACAGGGGTATTAGAGACCCAGTACTTC
TRBJ1-2,TRBD1,TRBV12-3/TRBV12-4,many,CASTLSRSGTGLSGYTF,TGTGCCAGCACCCTCTCCCGATCCGGGACAGGGCTTAGTGGCTACACCTTC
TRBJ2-5,NA,TRBV20-1,many,CSARLTGRQETQYF,TGCAGTGCTAGACTTACAGGGAGGCAAGAGACCCAGTACTTC
TRBJ1-2,TRBD1,TRBV12-3/TRBV12-4,many,CASLKGTGANYGYTF,TGTGCCAGTCTCAAGGGGACAGGGGCCAACTATGGCTACACCTTC
TRBJ2-7,TRBD2,TRBV11-2,NA,CASSFGLAGGNREQYF,TGTGCCAGCAGCTTCGGACTAGCGGGAGGGAATAGGGAGCAGTACTTC
TRBJ2-7,TRBD1,TRBV12-5,NA,CASGLGTGSPSYEQYF,TGTGCTAGTGGTTTGGGGACAGGGTCACCCTCGTACGAGCAGTACTTC
TRBJ1-1,NA,TRBV18,many,CASSPFSGGAFTEAFF,TGTGCCAGCTCACCATTCTCGGGGGGCGCGTTCACTGAAGCTTTCTTT
TRBJ1-5,NA,TRBV5-5,NA,CASSTTRDQPQHF,TGTGCCAGCAGCACAACCAGGGACCAGCCCCAGCATTTT
TRBJ1-3,NA,TRBV30,many,CAFLSGNTIYF,TGTGCCTTCTTATCTGGAAACACCATATATTTT
TRBJ2-7,TRBD2,TRBV20-1,many,CSARSSSGSYEQYF,TGCAGTGCTAGATCTTCTAGCGGGAGTTACGAGCAGTACTTC
TRBJ2-5,TRBD2,TRBV20-1,few,CSATGAGGSGETQYF,TGCAGTGCTACTGGGGCGGGAGGGAGTGGCGAGACCCAGTACTTC
TRBJ1-5,NA,TRBV12-3/TRBV12-4,many,CASRRIGLPQHF,TGTGCCAGCAGGCGCATAGGTCTCCCGCAGCATTTT
TRBJ1-5,TRBD1,TRBV12-5,many,CASLKGTGGNQPQHF,TGTGCTAGTTTAAAGGGGACAGGGGGAAATCAGCCCCAGCATTTT
TRBJ2-5,TRBD2,TRBV5-1,NA,CASEEGLAGAETQYF,TGCGCCAGCGAAGAGGGACTAGCGGGAGCGGAGACCCAGTACTTC
TRBJ2-4,NA,TRBV7-9,few,CASSLAGSQNIQYF,TGTGCCAGCAGCTTAGCTGGCAGCCAAAACATTCAGTACTTC
TRBJ2-4,NA,TRBV27,many,CASSLSSLAKNIQYF,TGTGCCAGCAGTTTATCGTCCCTAGCCAAAAACATTCAGTACTTC
TRBJ2-2,TRBD2,TRBV11-2,NA,CASSRGTSGRGPGELFF,TGTGCCAGCAGCCGCGGGACTAGCGGGCGAGGGCCCGGGGAGCTGTTTTTT
TRBJ1-5,NA,TRBV12-3/TRBV12-4,many,CASSLMAGGIGQPQHF,TGTGCCAGCAGTTTGATGGCGGGGGGAATTGGACAGCCCCAGCATTTT
TRBJ2-2,TRBD1,TRBV15,NA,CATSRSDRGETGELFF,TGTGCCACCAGCAGATCGGACAGGGGGGAGACCGGGGAGCTGTTTTTT
TRBJ1-2,NA,TRBV12-3/TRBV12-4,NA,CASSGGPLSYGYTF,TGTGCCAGCAGTGGGGGACCTCTCAGCTATGGCTACACCTTC
TRBJ1-1,NA,TRBV2,NA,CASSEAPLRAFF,TGTGCCAGCAGTGAAGCCCCCTTGAGGGCTTTCTTT
TRBJ2-7,NA,TRBV19,NA,CASKGREPYEQYF,TGTGCCAGTAAAGGCAGGGAACCCTACGAGCAGTACTTC
TRBJ2-7,TRBD1,TRBV6-5,many,CASSYLPGQGYYEQYF,TGTGCCAGCAGTTACTTACCGGGACAGGGGTACTACGAGCAGTACTTC
TRBJ1-1,NA,TRBV6-5,many,CASSYQGKNTEAFF,TGTGCCAGCAGTTACCAGGGGAAGAACACTGAAGCTTTCTTT
TRBJ2-7,NA,TRBV19,NA,CATSSNSYEQYF,TGTGCCACCTCTAGTAACTCCTACGAGCAGTACTTC
TRBJ2-7,NA,TRBV7-9,many,CASSPQGFGQYF,TGTGCCAGCAGCCCCCAGGGTTTCGGGCAGTACTTC
TRBJ2-2,NA,TRBV6-2/TRBV6-3,many,CASTLLPAGVAAYTGELFF,TGTGCCAGCACCTTACTCCCCGCCGGGGTAGCGGCCTACACCGGGGAGCTGTTTTTT
TRBJ2-2,TRBD2,TRBV6-1,few,CASNPGGFAGELFF,TGTGCCAGCAATCCGGGGGGATTCGCCGGGGAGCTGTTTTTT
TRBJ2-7,NA,TRBV7-2,many,CASSTDFSSYEQYF,TGTGCCAGCAGCACCGACTTTAGCTCCTACGAGCAGTACTTC
TRBJ1-5,NA,TRBV30,many,CAWSLTGNQPQHF,TGTGCCTGGAGTCTTACAGGCAATCAGCCCCAGCATTTT
TRBJ2-5,NA,TRBV18,many,CASTRPEQETQYF,TGTGCCAGCACCAGGCCAGAACAAGAGACCCAGTACTTC
TRBJ2-7,TRBD1,TRBV6-1,many,CASSDMRTGDEQYF,TGTGCCAGCAGTGATATGCGGACAGGGGACGAGCAGTACTTC
TRBJ2-2,NA,TRBV18,few,CASSSESGGPTGELFF,TGTGCCAGCTCATCCGAGTCCGGGGGACCCACCGGGGAGCTGTTTTTT
TRBJ1-2,TRBD1,TRBV6-2/TRBV6-3,many,CASSYSGTGNNYGYTF,TGTGCCAGCAGTTACTCCGGGACAGGGAATAACTATGGCTACACCTTC
TRBJ1-3,NA,TRBV6-5,many,CASSYSDTRSGNTIYF,TGTGCCAGCAGTTACTCGGACACCAGATCTGGAAACACCATATATTTT
TRBJ2-7,NA,TRBV6-5,many,CASSNGPYYEQYF,TGTGCCAGCTCAAACGGGCCCTACTACGAGCAGTACTTC
TRBJ2-5,NA,TRBV28,NA,CASSFGAKQETRYF,TGTGCCAGCAGTTTTGGGGCGAAACAAGAGACCCGGTACTTC
TRBJ2-7,NA,TRBV2,many,CASDGAGTYEQYF,TGTGCCAGCGACGGGGCAGGGACGTACGAGCAGTACTTC